This T cell receptor (beta chain) originates from a study of CD8+CD57+ T cells in acquired aplastic anemia. Study-level background: Yields of DNA that came from sorted CD4+ and CD8+ cells averaged approximately 3.2 ug.

Patients sequenced had flow cytometry evidence of CD8+CD57+ cell expansion. As a group, the patients uniformly had severe acquired aplastic anemia. The CDR3 consists of 13 residues. V lost 1 base to trimming and J lost 3 bases, with 4 bases between them. Details on this clonotype: As yet, its antigen is unknown.

Template material for TCR beta VDJ and CDR3 profiling consisted of genomic DNA. Via MiXCR, TCRdb re-called the reads, giving one row per CDR3 protein. The data show tens of thousands of distinct CDR3 sequences, approximately 63% seen once. Study-wide results and limits: Patients and controls shared twenty-nine CD8+ CDR3 sequences.

Sequencing was done on a sample of sorted CD4+, CD8+, or CD8+CD57+ T cells (not recorded which) from PBMCs. This clonotype was sampled from a human donor with aplastic anemia. J is TRBJ2-1 and V is TRBV12-3 or TRBV12-4; D ambiguous. The CDR3 loop reads CASSLVGYNEQFF. As DNA, the CDR3 is TGTGCCAGCAGTTTAGTAGGCTACAATGAGCAGTTCTTC.